The clone carrying this TCR beta chain has just one count. The CDR3 spans 15 residues. In germline, CDR1 is LGHNA, CDR2 YSLEER. Trimming took 1 base from V and 1 from J, leaving 11 bases between them. A second about 7 to 11 cycle PCR used barcoded and J-beta primers. TCRdb ran MiXCR on the 5' RACE reads and lists one entry per CDR3 protein. In the table there are about 1,400,000 distinct CDR3 sequences, 55% to 75% of which are singletons. In terms of origin and age, donors were healthy Caucasian individuals from Russia aged roughly 6 to 100. The sample belongs to a study of blood T cells in healthy people across ages.

The rearrangement joins TRBV4-3 to TRBJ2-7, with D tentatively TRBD1 (5 bases). The sample consisted of blood. This TCR was recovered from a man aged 18 to 30 in good health. CDR3 coding DNA: TGCGCCAGCAGCCAAGGTCGCAGGGTGTCCTACGAGCAGTACTTC. Residues: CASSQGRRVSYEQYF.